This is a list of T cell receptor beta chains from one sample in a study of blood T cell repertoires in COVID-19. Assay used: immunoSEQ multiplex PCR; TCRdb lists only in-frame clones, some missing. The sample includes 100,000 or so clones, around 89% seen only once; the top ten take roughly 19%. Source material: peripheral blood. These receptors all come from a human donor with acute or convalescent COVID-19. The donor label of this sample is uncertain. Each CDR3 is given with its conserved first and last residue. Fields, in order: D gene, J gene, V gene, CDR3 length, clone size, CDR3 protein, CDR3 DNA. D genes are given only for firm matches. Expanded clones get a size class; other rows say once, few or many, or leave the size out.

>-|TRBJ1-5|TRBV12-1|11|once
CASSSIQPQHF
TGTGCCAGCAGCTCCATTCAGCCCCAGCATTTT
>TRBD1|TRBJ1-5|TRBV18|15|-
CASSPKGARDQPQHF
TGTGCCAGCTCACCAAAGGGGGCGCGTGATCAGCCCCAGCATTTT
>-|TRBJ2-1|TRBV6-5|15|-
CASSPYIGADNEQFF
TGTGCCAGCAGTCCCTACATTGGGGCGGACAATGAGCAGTTCTTC
>-|TRBJ2-3|TRBV28|12|-
CASTPSTDTQYF
TGTGCCAGCACTCCCAGCACAGATACGCAGTATTTT
>TRBD1|TRBJ1-5|TRBV19|13|-
CASSRQGNQPQHF
TGTGCCAGTAGTAGACAGGGGAATCAGCCCCAGCATTTT
>TRBD2|TRBJ2-1|TRBV5-1|16|-
CASSQLPTSGDNEQFF
TGCGCCAGCAGCCAGTTACCGACTAGCGGGGACAATGAGCAGTTCTTC
>-|TRBJ2-7|TRBV7-9|14|-
CASSPLLAPYEQYF
TGTGCCAGCAGCCCACTCCTAGCGCCATACGAGCAGTACTTC
>TRBD1|TRBJ1-2|TRBV18|14|-
CASSQGTGGYGYTF
TGTGCCAGCTCACAAGGGACAGGGGGATATGGCTACACCTTC
>-|TRBJ2-5|TRBV9|14|-
CASSPSLVQETQYF
TGTGCCAGCAGCCCGAGTCTCGTCCAAGAGACCCAGTACTTC
>TRBD1|TRBJ1-2|TRBV4-3|13|-
CASSQVAGGGYTF
TGCGCCAGCAGCCAAGTAGCAGGGGGCGGCTACACCTTC
>-|TRBJ2-7|TRBV2|14|-
CASDAASGSYEQYF
TGTGCCAGCGACGCGGCGTCCGGATCCTACGAGCAGTACTTC
>-|TRBJ1-1|TRBV28|15|-
CASTQLGGLETEAFF
TGTGCCAGCACCCAACTCGGGGGGCTAGAGACTGAAGCTTTCTTT
>TRBD1|TRBJ1-2|TRBV5-4|16|-
CASSFAGGQTSYGYTF
TGTGCCAGCAGCTTCGCGGGGGGACAGACAAGCTATGGCTACACCTTC
>-|TRBJ1-2|TRBV7-2|15|-
CASSSRTVVNYGYTF
TGTGCCAGCAGCTCCCGGACAGTGGTAAACTATGGCTACACCTTC
>TRBD2|TRBJ2-7|TRBV6-4|14|-
CASTPGTKSYEQYF
TGTGCCAGCACCCCCGGGACTAAAAGCTACGAGCAGTACTTC
>-|TRBJ1-5|TRBV3-1/TRBV3-2|13|-
CASSLTSGQPQHF
TGTGCCAGCAGCTTAACCTCAGGACAGCCCCAGCATTTT
>TRBD1|TRBJ1-1|TRBV7-2|14|-
CASSFTGVNTEAFF
TGTGCCAGCAGCTTTACAGGGGTGAACACTGAAGCTTTCTTT
>-|TRBJ1-1|TRBV5-1|16|-
CASSLEGLPPEDEAFF
TGCGCCAGCAGCTTGGAAGGCTTACCCCCGGAGGATGAAGCTTTCTTT
>-|TRBJ2-2|TRBV2|16|-
CASSDQGQINTGELFF
TGTGCCAGCAGTGATCAGGGACAAATAAACACCGGGGAGCTGTTTTTT
>TRBD1|TRBJ1-1|TRBV15|15|few
CATSRSRTGGTEAFF
TGTGCCACCAGCAGATCCAGGACAGGGGGCACTGAAGCTTTCTTT
>TRBD2|TRBJ2-1|TRBV4-1|16|-
CASSQATSGGPGEQFF
TGCGCCAGCAGCCAAGCAACTAGCGGGGGGCCAGGGGAGCAGTTCTTC
>-|TRBJ1-3|TRBV6-6|16|-
CASSSSGRQVGYTIYF
TGTGCCAGCAGTTCATCAGGGAGGCAGGTTGGATACACCATATATTTT
>-|TRBJ1-4|TRBV28|14|-
CASSLGLVGEKLFF
TGTGCCAGCAGTTTAGGTTTGGTGGGCGAAAAACTGTTTTTT
>TRBD1|TRBJ1-6|TRBV5-6|16|once
CASSFGQEPYNSPLHF
TGTGCCAGCAGCTTCGGACAGGAACCATATAATTCACCCCTCCACTTT
>TRBD2|TRBJ2-1|TRBV19|14|once
CASSIRSSGVKQFF
TGTGCCAGTAGTATCCGGTCTAGCGGGGTTAAGCAGTTCTTC
>-|TRBJ2-2|TRBV9|15|-
CASSLTGLSTGELFF
TGTGCCAGCAGCTTAACAGGTCTCTCGACCGGGGAGCTGTTTTTT
>TRBD1|TRBJ1-3|TRBV28|14|-
CASIGTASGNTIYF
TGTGCCAGCATCGGGACAGCCTCTGGAAACACCATATATTTT
>-|TRBJ1-2|TRBV4-2|15|-
CASSQGASTVYGYTF
TGTGCCAGCAGCCAAGGAGCGAGTACGGTCTATGGCTACACCTTC
>-|TRBJ1-1|TRBV5-1|13|-
CASSLQGSTEAFF
TGCGCCAGCAGCTTGCAGGGATCCACTGAAGCTTTCTTT
>-|TRBJ2-3|TRBV6-2/TRBV6-3|13|-
CASSYQSTDTQYF
TGTGCCAGCAGTTACCAGAGCACAGATACGCAGTATTTT
>-|TRBJ2-7|TRBV9|14|-
CASSVAAQGYEQYF
TGTGCCAGCAGCGTAGCCGCCCAGGGCTACGAGCAGTACTTC
>-|TRBJ2-3|TRBV19|14|-
CASSIQGSTDTQYF
TGTGCCAGTAGTATACAGGGAAGCACAGATACGCAGTATTTT
>TRBD1|TRBJ1-2|TRBV19|13|few
CATESGQHYGYTF
TGTGCCACCGAATCGGGACAGCACTATGGCTACACCTTC
>-|TRBJ1-1|TRBV18|14|-
CASSLRSEVTEAFF
TGTGCCAGCTCATTGCGGTCTGAAGTAACTGAAGCTTTCTTT
>-|TRBJ2-1|TRBV28|13|-
CASRGTLNNEQFF
TGTGCCAGCAGGGGGACTTTGAACAATGAGCAGTTCTTC
>-|TRBJ1-2|TRBV4-2|14|-
CASSQGSGDYGYTF
TGTGCCAGCAGCCAAGGGTCAGGGGACTATGGCTACACCTTC
>-|TRBJ1-1|TRBV10-3|13|once
CAIKTGLNTEAFF
TGTGCCATCAAGACAGGATTGAACACTGAAGCTTTCTTT